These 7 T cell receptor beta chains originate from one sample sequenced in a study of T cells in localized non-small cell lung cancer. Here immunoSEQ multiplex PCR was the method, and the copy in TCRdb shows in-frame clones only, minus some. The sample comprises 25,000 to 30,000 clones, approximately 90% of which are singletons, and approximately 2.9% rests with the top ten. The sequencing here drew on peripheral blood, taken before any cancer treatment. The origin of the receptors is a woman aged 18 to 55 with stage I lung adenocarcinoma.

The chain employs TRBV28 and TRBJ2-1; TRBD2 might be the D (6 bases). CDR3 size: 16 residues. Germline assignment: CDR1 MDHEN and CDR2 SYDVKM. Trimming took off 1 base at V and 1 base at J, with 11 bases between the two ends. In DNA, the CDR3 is TGTGCCAGCAGTTTATATTCGGGACTTTCCTACAATGAGCAGTTCTTC. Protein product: CASSLYSGLSYNEQFF.

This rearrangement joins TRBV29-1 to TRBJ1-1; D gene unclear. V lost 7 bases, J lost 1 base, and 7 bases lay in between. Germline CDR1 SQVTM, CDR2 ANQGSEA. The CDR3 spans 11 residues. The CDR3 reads CSDQSNTEAFF. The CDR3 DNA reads TGCAGCGATCAATCGAACACTGAAGCTTTCTTT.

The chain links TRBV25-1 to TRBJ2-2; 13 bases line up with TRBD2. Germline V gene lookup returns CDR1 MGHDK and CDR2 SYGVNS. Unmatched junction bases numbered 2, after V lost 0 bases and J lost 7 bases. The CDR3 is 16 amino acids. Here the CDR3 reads CASSEYRLAGGGELFF. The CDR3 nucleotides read TGTGCCAGCAGTGAATATCGACTAGCGGGAGGCGGGGAGCTGTTTTTT.

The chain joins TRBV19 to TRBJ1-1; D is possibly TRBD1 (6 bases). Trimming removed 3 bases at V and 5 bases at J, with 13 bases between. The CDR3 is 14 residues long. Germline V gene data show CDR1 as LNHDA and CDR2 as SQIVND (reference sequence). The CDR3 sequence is CASSMQGRGTEAFF. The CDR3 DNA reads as TGTGCCAGTAGTATGCAGGGGCGGGGAACTGAAGCTTTCTTT.

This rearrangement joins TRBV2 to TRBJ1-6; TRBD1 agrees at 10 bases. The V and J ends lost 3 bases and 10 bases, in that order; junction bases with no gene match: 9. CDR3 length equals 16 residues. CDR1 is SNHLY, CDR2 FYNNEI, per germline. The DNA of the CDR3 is TGTGCCAGCAGTGAGAACTACGACAGGGGGCGATCACCCCTCCACTTT. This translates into CASSENYDRGRSPLHF. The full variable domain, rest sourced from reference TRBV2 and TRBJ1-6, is EPEVTQTPSHQVTQMGQEVILRCVPISNHLYFYWYRQILGQKVEFLVSFYNNEISEKSEIFDDQFSVERPDGSNFTLKIRSTKLEDSAMYFCASSENYDRGRSPLHFGNGTRLTVT.

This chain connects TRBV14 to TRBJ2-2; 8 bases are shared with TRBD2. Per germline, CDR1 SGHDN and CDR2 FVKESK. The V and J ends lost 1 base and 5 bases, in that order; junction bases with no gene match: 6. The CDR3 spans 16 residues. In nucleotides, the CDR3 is TGTGCCAGCAGCCAAGGGGGGACTAGTTTAACCGGGGAGCTGTTTTTT. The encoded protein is CASSQGGTSLTGELFF.

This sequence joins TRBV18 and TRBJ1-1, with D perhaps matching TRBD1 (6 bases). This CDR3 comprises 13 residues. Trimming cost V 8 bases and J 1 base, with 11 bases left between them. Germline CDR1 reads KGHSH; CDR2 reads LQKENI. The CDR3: CASTTGQNTEAFF. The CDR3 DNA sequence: TGTGCCAGCACAACGGGACAGAACACTGAAGCTTTCTTT.